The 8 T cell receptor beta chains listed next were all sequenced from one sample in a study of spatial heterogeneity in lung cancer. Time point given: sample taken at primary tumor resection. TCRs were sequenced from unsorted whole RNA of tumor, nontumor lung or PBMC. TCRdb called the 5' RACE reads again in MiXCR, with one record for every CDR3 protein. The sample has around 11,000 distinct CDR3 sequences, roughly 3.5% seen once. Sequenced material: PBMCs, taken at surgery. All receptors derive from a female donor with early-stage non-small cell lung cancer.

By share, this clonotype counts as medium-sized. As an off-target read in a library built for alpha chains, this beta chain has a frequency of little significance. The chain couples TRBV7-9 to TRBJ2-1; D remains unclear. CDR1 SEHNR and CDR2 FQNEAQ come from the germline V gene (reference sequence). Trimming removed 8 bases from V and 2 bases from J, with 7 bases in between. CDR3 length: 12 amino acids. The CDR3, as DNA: TGTGCCAGCGGTACGCCCTACAATGAGCAGTTCTTC. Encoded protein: CASGTPYNEQFF.

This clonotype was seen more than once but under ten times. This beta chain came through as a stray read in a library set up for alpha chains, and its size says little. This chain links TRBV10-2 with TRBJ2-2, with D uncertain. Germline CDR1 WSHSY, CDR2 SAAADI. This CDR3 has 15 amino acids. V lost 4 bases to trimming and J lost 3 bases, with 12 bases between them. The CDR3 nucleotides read TGCGCCAGCAGTGGTGTTAGTCCACACACCGGGGAGCTGTTTTTT. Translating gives CASSGVSPHTGELFF.

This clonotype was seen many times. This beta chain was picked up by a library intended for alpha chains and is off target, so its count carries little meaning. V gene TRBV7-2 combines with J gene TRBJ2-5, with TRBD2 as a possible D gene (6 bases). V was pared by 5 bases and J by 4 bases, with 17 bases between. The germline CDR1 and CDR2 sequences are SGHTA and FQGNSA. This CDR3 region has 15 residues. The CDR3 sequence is CASSISGGVGETQYF. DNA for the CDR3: TGTGCCAGCAGCATTTCCGGAGGGGTAGGAGAGACCCAGTACTTC.

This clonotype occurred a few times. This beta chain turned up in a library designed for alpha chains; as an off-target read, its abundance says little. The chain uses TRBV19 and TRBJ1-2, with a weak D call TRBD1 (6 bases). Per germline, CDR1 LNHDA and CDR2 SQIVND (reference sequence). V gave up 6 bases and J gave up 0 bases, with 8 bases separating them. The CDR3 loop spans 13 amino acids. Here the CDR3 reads CASRGDTNYGYTF. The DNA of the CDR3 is TGTGCCAGTAGGGGGGACACTAACTATGGCTACACCTTC.

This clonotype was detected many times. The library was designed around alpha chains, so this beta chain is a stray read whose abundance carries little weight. As DNA, the CDR3 is TGTGCCAGCAGGCACGGACTAGCGGTCCCCCGCCATGAGCAGTTCTTC. Translating it yields CASRHGLAVPRHEQFF. J is TRBJ2-1 and V is TRBV6-2 or TRBV6-3; 10 positions match TRBD2. CDR3 length: 16 amino acids. The V gene's germline CDR1 is MNHEY and CDR2 SVGEGT. V shed 6 bases and J 8 bases; nucleotides not matched to a gene: 13.

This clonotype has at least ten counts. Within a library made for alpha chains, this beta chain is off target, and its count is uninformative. The CDR3 here is CASSQGGPRSGYQPQHF. The CDR3 DNA reads as TGTGCCAGCAGCCAGGGGGGCCCCAGGAGTGGATATCAGCCCCAGCATTTT. This sequence joins TRBV3-1 and TRBJ1-5; possibly TRBD1 for D (6 bases). Germline CDR1 LGHDT, CDR2 YNNKEL (reference sequence). Deletions cut 3 bases from V and 5 bases from J, with 20 bases between. This CDR3 region has 17 residues.

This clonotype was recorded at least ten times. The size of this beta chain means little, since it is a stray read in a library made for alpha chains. DNA for the CDR3: TGTGCCAGCAGCGCCAGGGGAATGGGGGAGACCCAGTACTTC. This encodes CASSARGMGETQYF. This chain links TRBV4-2 with TRBJ2-5, with D tentatively TRBD1 (6 bases). CDR3 length equals 14 residues. Between the trimmed V and J ends, which lost 5 bases and 5 bases, there was a span of 15 bases. Germline CDR1 reads LGHNA; CDR2 reads YNFKEQ.

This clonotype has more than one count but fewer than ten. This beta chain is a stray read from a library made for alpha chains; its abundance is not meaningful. The CDR3 coding sequence is TGTGCCAGCAGTTACGATGGCCAAGAGACCCAGTACTTC. Translated: CASSYDGQETQYF. The rearrangement links TRBV6-2 or TRBV6-3 to TRBJ2-5; D unclear. V was clipped by 2 bases and J by 1 base, with 5 bases between them. Germline V gene data show CDR1 as MNHEY and CDR2 as SVGEGT. The CDR3 spans 13 residues.